These T cell receptor beta chains were read from a single sample in a study of PD-1 blockade in mismatch repair-deficient tumors. The data were produced by immunoSEQ multiplex PCR, yet TCRdb's version contains in-frame clones alone and is incomplete. The sample gives tens of thousands of clones, about 82% of which show up once; 5% to 6.5% is in the top ten. Sequenced here: peripheral blood, sampled 44 weeks after starting pembrolizumab. All receptors come from an adult with mismatch repair-deficient cancer. CDR3s include the opening cysteine and the closing phenylalanine or tryptophan. The D gene is left open where the match is weak. Size tells how often a clone was seen (once, few, many) or the class of an expanded clone, and some rows leave it out.

v_gene	abundance	d_gene	j_gene	CDR3aa	CDR3nt
TRBV6-1	.	.	TRBJ2-2	CASLDTGELFF	TGTGCCAGCTTGGACACCGGGGAGCTGTTTTTT
TRBV10-3	.	TRBD2	TRBJ2-1	CAISPGLAGASSYNEQFF	TGTGCCATCAGCCCGGGACTAGCGGGAGCCAGCTCCTACAATGAGCAGTTCTTC
TRBV10-3	.	TRBD2	TRBJ2-7	CATKTSGSYEQYF	TGTGCCACCAAAACTAGCGGCTCCTACGAGCAGTACTTC
TRBV5-4	.	TRBD1	TRBJ2-6	CASSPRDRGTGGANVLTF	TGTGCCAGCAGCCCAAGGGACAGGGGAACTGGTGGGGCCAACGTCCTGACTTTC
TRBV27	.	TRBD2	TRBJ2-5	CASSLLSGGGETQYF	TGTGCCAGCAGTTTATTATCGGGAGGAGGTGAGACCCAGTACTTC
TRBV29-1	.	TRBD1	TRBJ2-7	CSVVGTGSSYEQYF	TGCAGCGTTGTCGGGACAGGGAGCTCCTACGAGCAGTACTTC
TRBV2	medium-sized	.	TRBJ2-5	CASSVSIQETQYF	TGTGCCAGCAGTGTCTCCATACAAGAGACCCAGTACTTC
TRBV11-3	.	.	TRBJ2-7	CASSPELGGYEQYF	TGTGCCAGCAGCCCGGAACTAGGCGGTTACGAGCAGTACTTC
TRBV19	.	.	TRBJ2-7	CASSGSYEQYF	TGTGCCAGTAGTGGTAGCTACGAGCAGTACTTC
TRBV19	.	.	TRBJ1-5	CASSIGPGAHDQPQHF	TGTGCCAGTAGTATCGGGCCGGGGGCGCACGATCAGCCCCAGCATTTT
TRBV20-1	.	.	TRBJ2-7	CSAQQDYEQYF	TGCAGTGCTCAACAGGACTACGAGCAGTACTTC
TRBV7-9	.	.	TRBJ1-4	CASSLDSATNEKLFF	TGTGCCAGCAGCTTGGACAGCGCAACTAATGAAAAACTGTTTTTT
TRBV7-9	.	.	TRBJ1-1	CASRRKGPNTEAFF	TGTGCCAGCAGGCGAAAAGGCCCGAACACTGAAGCTTTCTTT
TRBV21-1	.	.	TRBJ2-3	CASSIVGPGATVPDTQYF	.